This TCR beta chain was recovered during a study of T cells in women clearing cervical HPV infection. Study at large: Case blood was drawn when the lesion was first found; control blood after infection became undetectable.

As regards this clone: The antigen remains undetermined. From the germline J gene comes the end of the CDR3, since the read stops 3 residues before it.

Study-wide findings and caveats: Unknown T-cell numbers per sample may underlie the richness differences.

Germline CDR1 reads LNHDA; CDR2 reads SQIVND (reference sequence). The CDR3 has 12 residues. Some clones are missing from TCRdb's copy, which holds only in-frame ones; the method was immunoSEQ multiplex PCR. The sample is made up of under 45,000 clones, and the top ten hold about 5.8% of it. The rearrangement links TRBV19 to TRBJ2-3; D is unresolved. Material: blood buffy coat. The sequence derives from a woman between 18 and 70 years old with a cervical HPV16 infection that either progressed to CIN3+ or cleared (not recorded which). CDR3 DNA (partial): TGTGCCAGTAGTCCTAGGAATCAGCCG. This gives the protein CASSPRNQP. The full CDR3 protein reads CASSPRNQPQYF.